The 7 T cell receptor beta chains below come from one sample, sequenced in a study of CD8 T cells in ankylosing spondylitis (dated by TCRdb to about 2017). Their target antigens are unknown. The method was 5' RACE. The sequencing machine was an Illumina HiSeq 2500. TCRdb reworked the public reads: Q25 trimming with fastp, MiXCR clone assembly, productive beta chains retained. Identical CDR3 protein sequences are pooled into one entry, listed with their most common genes and DNA. Present in this sample are about 420,000 distinct CDR3 sequences, 20% to 25% of which were seen just once. The ten largest account for roughly a sixth of the sample. Here is what the overall study found, with its caveats: Blood from ankylosing spondylitis patients appeared to be characterized by a TCR beta motif made up of seven or eight highly homologous amino acid variants.

Material: blood, either unsorted or a sorted T cell fraction (not recorded which). These receptors all stem from a male donor with ankylosing spondylitis.

The gene calls are TRBV6-2 or TRBV6-3 and TRBJ2-4; TRBD1 might be the D (5 bases). Germline V CDR1 and CDR2: MNHEY, SVGEGT. V was cut by 5 bases and J by 10 bases, with 15 bases left in between. The CDR3 runs 13 residues. DNA for the CDR3: TGTGCCAGCAGTCAAGGGGTGGTTTGGATTCAGTACTTC. It yields the protein CASSQGVVWIQYF.

This chain connects TRBV7-8 to TRBJ1-4, with D possibly being TRBD1 (6 bases). Trimming left V 6 bases short and J 4 bases short, with 15 bases between. In germline, CDR1 is SGHVS, CDR2 FQNEAQ. The CDR3 extends over 15 amino acids. DNA of the CDR3: TGTGCCAGCAGTTTACTCGGGACAAGTAATGAAAAACTGTTTTTT. It specifies CASSLLGTSNEKLFF.

This chain links TRBV10-2 with TRBJ1-6, with D tentatively TRBD1 (6 bases). This CDR3 is 14 amino acids long. Between the trimmed V and J ends, which lost 7 bases and 5 bases, there was a span of 12 bases. CDR1 is WSHSY and CDR2 is SAAADI in the germline V gene. CDR3 nucleotide sequence: TGCGCCAGCAACATCGGACAGAATAATTCACCCCTCCACTTT. Its protein is CASNIGQNNSPLHF.

This clonotype was counted a few times. The rearrangement links TRBV12-3 or TRBV12-4 to TRBJ1-4, with TRBD1 matching 7 bases. The CDR3 has 14 residues. Trimming cost V 7 bases and J 4 bases; bases outside gene matches: 6. This CDR3 reads CASTHRDSNEKLFF. CDR3 nucleotide sequence: TGTGCCAGCACCCACCGGGACAGTAATGAAAAACTGTTTTTT.

This clonotype occurred many times. The chain links TRBV12-3 or TRBV12-4 to TRBJ2-2; D tentatively reads TRBD1 or TRBD2 (6 bases each). This CDR3 is built from 15 residues. Between the trimmed V and J ends, which lost 6 bases and 7 bases, there was a span of 18 bases. This CDR3 reads CASRPSGGGVGELFF. The CDR3, as DNA: TGTGCCAGCAGGCCCTCCGGGGGCGGGGTCGGGGAGCTGTTTTTT.

V usage is TRBV12-3 or TRBV12-4 and J usage is TRBJ2-7; D gene uncertain. The CDR3 totals 13 residues. Trimming took off 2 bases at V and 4 bases at J, with 9 bases between the two ends. This chain's CDR3 is CASSLKFGYEQYF. CDR3 DNA: TGTGCCAGCAGTTTAAAGTTCGGATACGAGCAGTACTTC.

This chain links TRBV19 with TRBJ2-7; TRBD1 might be the D (5 bases). The germline V gene encodes CDR1 LNHDA and CDR2 SQIVND (reference sequence). V lost 10 bases, J lost 5 bases, and 18 bases lay in between. The CDR3 length is 13 residues. The CDR3 here is CATTGARFNEQYF. The DNA for the CDR3 is TGTGCCACAACAGGAGCTAGATTTAACGAGCAGTACTTC.